This TCR beta chain derives from a study of cytomegalovirus exposure and HLA in healthy donors. The PCR was carried out with 60 Vbeta primers and 13 Jbeta primers. The protocol was immunoSEQ multiplex PCR, while the TCRdb copy is restricted to in-frame clones and leaves out a portion. The sample records around 64,000 clones, 70% to 80% being singletons. The CDR3 has 14 amino acids. The germline gives CDR1 MNHNS, CDR2 SASEGT. V was cut by 3 bases and J by 9 bases, with 15 bases left in between. What was sequenced was PBMCs. This TCR was sampled from a man aged 18 to 35 in good health and CMV-seropositive. The V gene is TRBV6-1, the J gene TRBJ1-5; D unresolved. The CDR3 DNA sequence: TGTGCCAGCAGTGAGGAGCAGCCTAGTTGGCCCCAGCATTTT. Encoded protein: CASSEEQPSWPQHF.